One and the same sample provided the 19 T cell receptor beta chains below, sequenced in a study of T cells in Graves' hyperthyroidism and ophthalmopathy. Amplification yielded TCR beta CDR3 regions, with RNA transcripts as the source. Using the HTBI primer set, a first-round RT-PCR was run on the TCR CDR3. Each CDR3 protein gets one entry after TCRdb re-called the multiplex PCR reads with MiXCR. The sample includes hundreds of thousands of distinct CDR3 sequences, 15% to 20% seen only once; the top ten take approximately 3.9%. Sample: blood. These receptors were taken from a woman in her twenties or thirties with Graves' hyperthyroidism.

This chain links TRBV6-1 with TRBJ1-1; possibly TRBD1 for D (5 bases). CDR1 and CDR2 from the germline V gene are MNHNS and SASEGT. The CDR3 is made up of 13 amino acids. V lost 10 bases, J lost 10 bases, and 22 bases lay in between. Here the CDR3 DNA reads TGTGCCACTCAACGGGGAGGTGGGGGATCAGCTTTCTTT. Encoded protein: CATQRGGGGSAFF.

This clonotype was seen more than once but under ten times. The rearrangement links TRBV7-9 to TRBJ2-1, with D hard to call. The V gene lost 3 bases and the J gene lost 8 bases, with 11 bases spanning the gap. Germline CDR1 reads SEHNR; CDR2 reads FQNEAQ (reference sequence). The CDR3 runs 13 residues. The CDR3 sequence: CASSFRSMDEQFF. CDR3 DNA: TGTGCCAGCAGCTTTAGGTCCATGGATGAGCAGTTCTTC.

This chain connects TRBV7-9 to TRBJ1-2, with 9 bases fitting TRBD1. Germline-derived CDR1 and CDR2 are SEHNR and FQNEAQ (reference sequence). The CDR3 sequence is 15 residues long. Unmatched junction bases numbered 7, after V lost 1 base and J lost 7 bases. The DNA for the CDR3 is TGTGCCAGCAGCTTAGAAGGGACAGGGACGGGTGGCTACACCTTC. This encodes CASSLEGTGTGGYTF.

The gene calls are TRBV19 and TRBJ2-1, with 13 bases lining up with TRBD2. The J segment lost 7 bases and the V segment lost 7 bases, leaving 10 bases of the junction unmatched. The length of the CDR3 is 16 residues. Germline V gives CDR1 LNHDA, CDR2 SQIVND (reference sequence). The CDR3 protein is CASTMTSGGLGNEQFF. The CDR3 DNA reads as TGTGCCAGTACCATGACTAGCGGGGGGCTGGGGAATGAGCAGTTCTTC.

The chain carries TRBV27 and TRBJ2-7; D is unresolved. This CDR3 spans 14 amino acids. V dropped 2 bases and J dropped 2 bases, with 10 bases sitting between them. Germline values: CDR1 MNHEY, CDR2 SMNVEV (reference sequence). CDR3 region: CASSLHETPYEQYF. In DNA form, the CDR3 reads TGTGCCAGCAGTTTACACGAGACCCCCTACGAGCAGTACTTC.

The gene calls are TRBV4-2 and TRBJ2-3, with TRBD1 identical over 8 bases. Losses at the gene ends were 3 bases for V and 4 bases for J; bases not matched to a gene: 6. The CDR3 length is 15 residues. Germline V gene data show CDR1 as LGHNA and CDR2 as YNFKEQ. The CDR3 DNA reads as TGTGCCAGCAGCCACGGACAGGGAGCACCAGATACGCAGTATTTT. Protein product: CASSHGQGAPDTQYF.

This clonotype was seen only a few times. The J gene is TRBJ1-1, the V gene TRBV10-3; 9 nucleotides line up with TRBD1. CDR1 is ENHRY and CDR2 is SYGVKD in the germline V gene. Trimming at V came to 6 bases and at J to 4 bases, leaving 9 bases not matched to a gene. CDR3 length: 15 residues. The CDR3 bases are TGTGCCATCAGCGACCGGGACAGGGTGGGCACTGAAGCTTTCTTT. Protein: CAISDRDRVGTEAFF.

Notes on this clonotype: A much bigger clone sits one base away, suggesting this may be a read error. V usage is TRBV10-3 and J usage is TRBJ2-5, with 10 bases identical to TRBD1. The CDR3 consists of 15 residues. Germline V gene sequence: CDR1 ENHRY, CDR2 SYGVKD. The CDR3 protein is CASSSDRGHVETQYF. The CDR3 region has the DNA TGTGCCAGCAGTTCTGACAGGGGGCATGTTGAGACCCAGTACTTC.

The rearrangement uses TRBV25-1 and TRBJ2-1, with TRBD1 matching over 7 bases. CDR3 length equals 15 residues. Trimming at V came to 3 bases and at J to 7 bases, leaving 9 bases not matched to a gene. Germline loops: CDR1 MGHDK, CDR2 SYGVNS. This CDR3 reads CASSEGSGGQNEQFF. CDR3 coding DNA: TGTGCCAGCAGTGAGGGGTCAGGGGGTCAAAATGAGCAGTTCTTC.

This clonotype was picked up many times. The CDR3 region is CASSQRYEQYF. In DNA form, the CDR3 reads TGTGCCAGCAGCCAGCGTTACGAGCAGTACTTC. V is TRBV3-1 and J is TRBJ2-7; D is undetermined. The CDR3 is 11 residues long. Trimming stripped 3 bases from V and 4 bases from J, with 4 bases between. Germline V gene sequence: CDR1 LGHDT, CDR2 YNNKEL (reference sequence).

V is TRBV19 and J is TRBJ2-1, with TRBD1 identical over 9 bases. The CDR3 is 15 amino acids. V shed 2 bases and J 8 bases; nucleotides not matched to a gene: 7. Germline loops: CDR1 LNHDA, CDR2 SQIVND (reference sequence). The CDR3, as DNA: TGTGCCAGTAGTATACCGGGACAGGGTTTGGATGAGCAGTTCTTC. Protein product: CASSIPGQGLDEQFF.

In its sample, this clonotype was seen many times. The V call is TRBV11-2, the J call TRBJ2-5; tentative D call: TRBD2 (6 bases). There are 15 residues in the CDR3. Trimming took 3 bases from V and 5 from J, leaving 16 bases between them. The germline V gene has CDR1 SGHAT and CDR2 FQNNGV. Written as DNA, the CDR3 is TGTGCCAGCAGCTTGGGGACTTCTACAAGGGAGACCCAGTACTTC. Residues: CASSLGTSTRETQYF.

The V call is TRBV19, the J call TRBJ2-7; D is ambiguous. V dropped 3 bases and J dropped 0 bases, with 9 bases sitting between them. From germline, CDR1 is LNHDA and CDR2 SQIVND (reference sequence). The length of the CDR3 is 14 residues. Written as DNA, the CDR3 is TGTGCCAGTAGTATCGGGCAGAACTCCTACGAGCAGTACTTC. Translation: CASSIGQNSYEQYF.

This clonotype was counted only a few times. The chain links TRBV20-1 to TRBJ1-6; 7 bases agree with TRBD1. Trimming at V came to 5 bases and at J to 7 bases, leaving 11 bases not matched to a gene. The CDR3 runs 15 residues. CDR1 is DFQATT, CDR2 SNEGSKA, per germline (reference sequence). The CDR3 DNA follows: TGCAGTGCTGAAAAAGGGACAGACGTCAATTCACCCCTCCACTTT. Encoded protein: CSAEKGTDVNSPLHF.

The chain is built from TRBV9 and TRBJ2-1; 7 bases agree with TRBD1. Looked up from germline, CDR1 is SGDLS and CDR2 is YYNGEE. The CDR3 spans 17 residues. After removal of 4 bases from V and 10 bases from J, the junction contained 20 bases not matched to a gene. The CDR3 sequence is CASSRRNRGADCLEQFF. The CDR3 bases are TGTGCCAGCAGCCGGAGGAACAGGGGCGCCGATTGCTTGGAGCAGTTCTTC.

About this clonotype: One base away lies a much larger clone, so this may be a sequencing read error. The V gene is TRBV20-1, the J gene TRBJ2-1; tentative D call: TRBD1 (6 bases). The CDR3 covers 15 residues. CDR1 DFQATT and CDR2 SNEGSKA come from the germline V gene (reference sequence). The CDR3 here is CSARVLDRSYNEEFF. The CDR3 DNA reads as TGCAGTGCTAGAGTCCTCGACAGGTCCTACAATGAGGAGTTCTTC.

The chain joins TRBV19 to TRBJ2-7, with unresolved D. Per the germline V gene, CDR1 is LNHDA and CDR2 is SQIVND (reference sequence). V lost 7 bases and J 0 bases, leaving 10 bases between the germline ends. This CDR3 is built from 13 residues. The CDR3 DNA is TGTGCCAGTAAGGGCAGGAGCTCCTACGAGCAGTACTTC. Its protein product is CASKGRSSYEQYF.

The sample holds many counts of this clonotype. The chain carries TRBV20-1 and TRBJ2-7; D ambiguous. Deletions cut 1 base from V and 0 bases from J, with 10 bases between. The CDR3 is made up of 14 amino acids. Germline V gene lookup returns CDR1 DFQATT and CDR2 SNEGSKA (reference sequence). The CDR3 region has the DNA TGCAGTGCTAGAGGGAGCTTAAGCTCCTACGAGCAGTACTTC. Translated: CSARGSLSSYEQYF.

This clonotype occurred a few times. The chain has TRBV6-1 and TRBJ2-7, with 8 positions matching TRBD1. This CDR3 region has 13 residues. CDR1 and CDR2 from the germline V gene are MNHNS and SASEGT. J gave up 7 bases and V 7 bases, and 9 bases lay outside the gene matches. The CDR3 bases are TGTGCCAGCAAACCAACAGGGGGAGGAGAGCAGTACTTC. Protein product: CASKPTGGGEQYF.